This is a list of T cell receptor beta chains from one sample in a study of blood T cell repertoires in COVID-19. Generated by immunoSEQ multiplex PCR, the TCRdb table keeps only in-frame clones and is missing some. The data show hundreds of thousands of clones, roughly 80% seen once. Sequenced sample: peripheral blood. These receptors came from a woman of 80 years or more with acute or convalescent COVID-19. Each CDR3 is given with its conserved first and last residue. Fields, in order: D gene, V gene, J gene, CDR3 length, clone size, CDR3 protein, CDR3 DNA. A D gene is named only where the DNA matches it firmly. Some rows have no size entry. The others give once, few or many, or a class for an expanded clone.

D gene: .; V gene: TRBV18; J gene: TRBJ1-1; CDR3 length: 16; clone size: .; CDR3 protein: CASSPPAQGLNTEAFF; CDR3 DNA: TGTGCCAGCTCACCACCGGCGCAGGGTCTTAACACTGAAGCTTTCTTT
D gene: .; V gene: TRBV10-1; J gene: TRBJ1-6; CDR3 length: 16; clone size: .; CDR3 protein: CASSESNPGVNSPLHF; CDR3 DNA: TGCGCCAGCAGTGAGTCCAATCCGGGGGTAAATTCACCCCTCCACTTT
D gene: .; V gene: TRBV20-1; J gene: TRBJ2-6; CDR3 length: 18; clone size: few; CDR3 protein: CSASPLGGPISGANVLTF; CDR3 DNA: TGCAGTGCTAGTCCCCTGGGAGGTCCCATCTCTGGGGCCAACGTCCTGACTTTC
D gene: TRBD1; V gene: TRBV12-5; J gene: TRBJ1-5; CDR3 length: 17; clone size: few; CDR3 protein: CASGLVQGRGIGQPQHF; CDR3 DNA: TGTGCTAGTGGTTTGGTACAGGGCAGGGGGATAGGACAGCCCCAGCATTTT
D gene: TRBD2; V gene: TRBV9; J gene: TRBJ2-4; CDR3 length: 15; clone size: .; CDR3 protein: CASSVFRAGGNIQYF; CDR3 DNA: TGTGCCAGCAGCGTATTCAGGGCCGGGGGGAACATTCAGTACTTC
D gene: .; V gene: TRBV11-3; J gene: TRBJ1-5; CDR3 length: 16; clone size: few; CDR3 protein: CASSLVDPLGGQPQHF; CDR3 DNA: TGTGCCAGCAGCTTAGTGGATCCCCTAGGAGGCCAGCCCCAGCATTTT
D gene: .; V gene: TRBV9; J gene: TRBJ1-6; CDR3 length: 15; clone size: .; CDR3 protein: CASSVADPTYSPLHF; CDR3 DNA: TGTGCCAGCAGCGTAGCTGATCCTACGTACTCACCCCTCCACTTT
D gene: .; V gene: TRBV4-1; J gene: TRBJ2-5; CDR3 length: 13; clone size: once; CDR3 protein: CASSQPDGETQYF; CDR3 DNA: TGCGCCAGCAGCCAACCCGATGGCGAGACCCAGTACTTC
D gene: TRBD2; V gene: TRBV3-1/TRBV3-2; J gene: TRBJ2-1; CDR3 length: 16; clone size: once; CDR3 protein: CASSHGLAGTGNEQFF; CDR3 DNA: TGTGCCAGCAGCCACGGACTAGCGGGAACGGGCAATGAGCAGTTCTTC
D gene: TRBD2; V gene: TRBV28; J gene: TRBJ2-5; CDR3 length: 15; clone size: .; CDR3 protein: CASSKGLAGVETQYF; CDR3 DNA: TGTGCCAGCAGTAAGGGACTAGCGGGAGTGGAGACCCAGTACTTC
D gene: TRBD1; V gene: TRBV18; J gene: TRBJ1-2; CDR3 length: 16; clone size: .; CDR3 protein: CASSPPMDRGSYGYTF; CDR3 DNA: TGTGCCAGCTCACCACCGATGGACAGGGGAAGCTATGGCTACACCTTC
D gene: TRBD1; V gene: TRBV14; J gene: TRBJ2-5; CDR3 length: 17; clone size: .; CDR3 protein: CASSQEVSGTGKETQYF; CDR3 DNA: TGTGCCAGCAGCCAAGAAGTTTCCGGGACAGGGAAAGAGACCCAGTACTTC
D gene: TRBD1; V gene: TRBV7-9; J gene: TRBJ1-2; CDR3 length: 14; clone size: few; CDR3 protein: CASSVLTGGAGYTF; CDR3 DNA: TGTGCCAGCAGCGTTCTAACAGGGGGCGCGGGCTACACCTTC
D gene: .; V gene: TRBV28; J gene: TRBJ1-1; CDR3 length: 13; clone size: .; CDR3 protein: CASSLSQNTEAFF; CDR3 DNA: TGTGCCAGCAGCCTGAGTCAGAACACTGAAGCTTTCTTT
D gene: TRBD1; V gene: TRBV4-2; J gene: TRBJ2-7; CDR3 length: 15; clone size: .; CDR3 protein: CASSQVDREGYEQYF; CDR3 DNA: TGTGCCAGCAGCCAAGTGGACAGGGAAGGCTACGAGCAGTACTTC
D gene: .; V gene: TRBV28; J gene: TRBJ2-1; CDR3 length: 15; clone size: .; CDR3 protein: CASSLGGTAYNEQFF; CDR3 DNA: TGTGCCAGCAGTTTAGGGGGGACAGCCTACAATGAGCAGTTCTTC
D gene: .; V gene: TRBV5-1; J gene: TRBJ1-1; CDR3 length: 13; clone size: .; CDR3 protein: CASSFGQNTEAFF; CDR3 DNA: TGCGCCAGCAGCTTTGGCCAGAACACTGAAGCTTTCTTT
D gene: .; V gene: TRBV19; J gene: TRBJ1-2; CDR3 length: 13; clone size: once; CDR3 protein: CASSIKGSYGYTF; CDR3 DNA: TGTGCCAGTAGTATCAAGGGGTCCTATGGCTACACCTTC
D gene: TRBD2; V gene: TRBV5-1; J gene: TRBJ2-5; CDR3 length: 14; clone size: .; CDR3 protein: CASSFSGVAETQYF; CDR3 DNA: TGCGCCAGCAGCTTTAGCGGGGTCGCGGAGACCCAGTACTTC
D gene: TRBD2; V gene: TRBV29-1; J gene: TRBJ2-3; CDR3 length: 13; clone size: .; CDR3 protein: CSVARGGTDTQYF; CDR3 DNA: TGCAGCGTTGCCCGGGGGGGCACAGATACGCAGTATTTT
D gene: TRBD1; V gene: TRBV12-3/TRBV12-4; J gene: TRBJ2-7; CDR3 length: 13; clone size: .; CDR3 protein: CASSSGTAYEQYF; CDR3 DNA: TGTGCCAGCAGTTCCGGGACAGCCTACGAGCAGTACTTC
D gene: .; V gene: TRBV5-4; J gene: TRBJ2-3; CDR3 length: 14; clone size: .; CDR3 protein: CASSLTGPTDTQYF; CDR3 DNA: TGTGCCAGCAGCTTGACAGGCCCCACAGATACGCAGTATTTT
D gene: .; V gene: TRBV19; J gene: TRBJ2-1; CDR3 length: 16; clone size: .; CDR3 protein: CASSIAGSGRLDEQFF; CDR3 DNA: TGTGCCAGTAGTATAGCGGGTAGCGGAAGGCTAGATGAGCAGTTCTTC
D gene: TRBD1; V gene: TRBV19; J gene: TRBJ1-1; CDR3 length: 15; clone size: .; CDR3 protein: CASSTNRGGDTEAFF; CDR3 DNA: TGTGCCAGTAGTACCAACAGGGGGGGGGACACTGAAGCTTTCTTT
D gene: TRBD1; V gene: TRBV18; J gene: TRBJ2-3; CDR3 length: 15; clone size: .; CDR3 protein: CASSDRDRSTDTQYF; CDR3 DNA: TGTGCCAGCTCAGACCGGGACAGGAGCACAGATACGCAGTATTTT
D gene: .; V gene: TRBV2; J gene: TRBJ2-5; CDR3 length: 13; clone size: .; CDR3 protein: CASSGQGLKTQYF; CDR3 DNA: TGTGCCAGCAGTGGACAGGGACTGAAGACCCAGTACTTC
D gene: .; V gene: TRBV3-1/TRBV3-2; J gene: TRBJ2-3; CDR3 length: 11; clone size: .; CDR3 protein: CASSYTDTQYF; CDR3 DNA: TGTGCCAGCAGCTACACAGATACGCAGTATTTT
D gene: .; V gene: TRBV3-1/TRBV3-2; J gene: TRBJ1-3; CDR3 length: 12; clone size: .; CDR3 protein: CASSRAGNTIYF; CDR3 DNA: TGTGCCAGCAGCAGAGCTGGAAACACCATATATTTT
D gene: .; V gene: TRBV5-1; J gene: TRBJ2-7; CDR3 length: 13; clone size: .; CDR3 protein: CASSLGSGVEQYF; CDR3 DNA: TGCGCCAGCAGCTTGGGATCAGGGGTAGAGCAGTACTTC
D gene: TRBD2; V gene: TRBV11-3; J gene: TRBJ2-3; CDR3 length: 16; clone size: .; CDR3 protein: CASSLGRLAGDDTQYF; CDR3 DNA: TGTGCCAGCAGCTTAGGCCGGCTAGCGGGAGACGATACGCAGTATTTT
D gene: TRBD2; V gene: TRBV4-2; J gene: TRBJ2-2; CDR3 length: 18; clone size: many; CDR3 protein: CASSQDPSGGYNTGELFF; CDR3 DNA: TGTGCCAGCAGCCAAGATCCTAGCGGGGGTTACAACACCGGGGAGCTGTTTTTT
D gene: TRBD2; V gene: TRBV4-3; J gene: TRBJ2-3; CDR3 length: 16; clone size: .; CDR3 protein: CASSLSGGASTDTQYF; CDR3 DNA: TGCGCCAGCAGCTTAAGCGGGGGGGCTAGCACAGATACGCAGTATTTT
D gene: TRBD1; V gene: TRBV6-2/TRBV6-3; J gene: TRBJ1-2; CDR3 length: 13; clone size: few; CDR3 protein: CASSDRGRGGYTF; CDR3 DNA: TGTGCCAGCAGCGACAGGGGAAGAGGTGGCTACACCTTC
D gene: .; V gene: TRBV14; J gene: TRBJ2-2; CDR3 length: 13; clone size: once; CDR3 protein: CASSQVAQGKLFF; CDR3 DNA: TGTGCCAGCAGCCAAGTTGCACAGGGCAAGCTGTTTTTT
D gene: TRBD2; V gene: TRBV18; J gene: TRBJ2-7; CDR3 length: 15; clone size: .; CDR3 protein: CASSSDTGTTNEQYF; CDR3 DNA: TGTGCCAGCTCATCGGACACCGGGACTACGAACGAGCAGTACTTC
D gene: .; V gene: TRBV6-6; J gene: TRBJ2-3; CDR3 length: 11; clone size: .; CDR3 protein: CASTEGDTQYF; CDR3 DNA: TGTGCCAGCACTGAGGGAGATACGCAGTATTTT
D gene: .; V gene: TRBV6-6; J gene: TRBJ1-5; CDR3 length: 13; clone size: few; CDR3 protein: CASSYAEDQPQHF; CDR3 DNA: TGTGCCAGCAGTTACGCGGAGGACCAGCCCCAGCATTTT
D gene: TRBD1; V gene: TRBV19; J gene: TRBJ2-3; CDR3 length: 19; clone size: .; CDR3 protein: CASSAGTGAFSFSTDTQYF; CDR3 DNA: TGTGCCAGTAGTGCCGGGACAGGAGCCTTCTCCTTTTCCACAGATACGCAGTATTTT
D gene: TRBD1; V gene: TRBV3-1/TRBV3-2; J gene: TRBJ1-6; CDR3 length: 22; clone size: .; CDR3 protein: CASSRRDRVSAFPYLYNSPLHF; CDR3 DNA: TGTGCCAGCAGCCGCCGGGACAGGGTATCGGCTTTCCCCTATCTTTATAATTCACCCCTCCACTTT
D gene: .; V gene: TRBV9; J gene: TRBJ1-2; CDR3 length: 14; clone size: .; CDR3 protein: CASSPQGGNYGYTF; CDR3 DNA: TGTGCCAGCAGCCCCCAGGGAGGGAACTATGGCTACACCTTC
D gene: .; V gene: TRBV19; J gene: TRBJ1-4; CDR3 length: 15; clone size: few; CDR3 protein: CASSLGIGTNEKLFF; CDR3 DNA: TGTGCCAGTAGCCTCGGGATTGGGACTAATGAAAAACTGTTTTTT
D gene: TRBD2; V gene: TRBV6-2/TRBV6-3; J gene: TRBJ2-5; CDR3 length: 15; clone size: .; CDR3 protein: CASSSGLAGVETQYF; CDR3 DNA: TGTGCCAGCAGTTCGGGACTAGCGGGGGTGGAGACCCAGTACTTC
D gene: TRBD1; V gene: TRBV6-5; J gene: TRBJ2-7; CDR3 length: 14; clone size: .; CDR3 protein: CASRTTGQGSEQYF; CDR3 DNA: TGTGCCAGCAGGACGACGGGACAGGGAAGCGAGCAGTACTTC
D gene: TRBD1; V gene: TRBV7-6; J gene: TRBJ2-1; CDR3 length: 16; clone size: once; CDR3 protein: CASSLAPGQVYNEQFF; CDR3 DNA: TGTGCCAGCAGCTTAGCGCCGGGACAGGTGTACAATGAGCAGTTCTTC